This T cell receptor (beta chain) was documented in a study of OX40 agonist ivuxolimab in advanced cancers. Findings and limits, study-wide: CD4+ and CD8+ blood T cells expanded clonally by week 6 at 0.1 to 3.0 mg/kg. Among the lowest peripheral clonal expansion occurred in 0.1-3.0 mg/kg partial responders. Part of the nonresponder group also had normalized T-cell clonal expansion that was low.

Samples were taken at baseline and on day 1 of cycles 4 and 7. The method was immunoSEQ multiplex PCR; TCRdb's version includes in-frame clones alone and lacks a portion of them. The sample has about 98,000 clones; around 85% are singletons. There are 13 residues in the CDR3. CDR1 is MDHEN and CDR2 is SYDVKM in the germline V gene. Trimming cost V 4 bases and J 4 bases, with 10 bases left between them. Notes on this clone: The antigen is unknown.

The TCR sequence derives from an adult with an advanced solid tumor such as melanoma, head and neck, liver or kidney cancer. Sequenced here: CD4+ or CD8+ T cells sorted from blood, sampled in a trial of the OX40 agonist ivuxolimab. The chain couples TRBV28 to TRBJ1-2; D is unresolved. For the CDR3, the DNA is TGTGCCAGCAGTTCCCCGGCCGGCTATGGCTACACCTTC. Protein: CASSSPAGYGYTF.